This T cell receptor beta chain was documented in a study of blood T cell repertoires in COVID-19. Study overall: PBMCs, B-cell-depleted T cells, or T cells were the source of the cDNA or gDNA that made up the material.

Original handling: Amplification with reference gene primers provided the estimates of nucleated cell counts. Clones were read by immunoSEQ multiplex PCR, and TCRdb kept only the in-frame ones, dropping some. V and J calls plus clone size are reproduced from that table; the DNA served to infer D and trimming. The sample shows 50,000 to 65,000 clones, about 86% of them seen only once. This clone was counted only a few times. V lost 4 bases and J lost 4; bases outside the gene matches: 10. The CDR3 has 17 amino acids. Per the germline V gene, CDR1 is SEHNR and CDR2 is FQNEAQ (reference sequence). The chain recombines TRBV7-9 with TRBJ2-2; 9 bases are a match to TRBD1. The clonotype originates from a man between 35 and 55 years old with acute or convalescent COVID-19. Sample: peripheral blood. Written as DNA, the CDR3 is TGTGCCAGCAGCTCAGGACAGGGGAATTCGCCCACCGGGGAGCTGTTTTTT. Amino acid sequence: CASSSGQGNSPTGELFF.